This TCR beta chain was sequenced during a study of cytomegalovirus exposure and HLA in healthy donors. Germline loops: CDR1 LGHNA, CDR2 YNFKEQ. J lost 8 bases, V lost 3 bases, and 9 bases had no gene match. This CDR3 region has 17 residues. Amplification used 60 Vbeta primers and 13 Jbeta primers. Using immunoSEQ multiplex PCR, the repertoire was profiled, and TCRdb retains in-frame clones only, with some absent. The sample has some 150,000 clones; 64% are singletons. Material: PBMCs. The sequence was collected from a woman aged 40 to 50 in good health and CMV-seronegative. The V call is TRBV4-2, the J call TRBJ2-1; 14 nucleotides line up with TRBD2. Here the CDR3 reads CASSQPPGLAGDDEQFF. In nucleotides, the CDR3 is TGTGCCAGCAGCCAGCCACCGGGACTAGCGGGGGACGATGAGCAGTTCTTC.